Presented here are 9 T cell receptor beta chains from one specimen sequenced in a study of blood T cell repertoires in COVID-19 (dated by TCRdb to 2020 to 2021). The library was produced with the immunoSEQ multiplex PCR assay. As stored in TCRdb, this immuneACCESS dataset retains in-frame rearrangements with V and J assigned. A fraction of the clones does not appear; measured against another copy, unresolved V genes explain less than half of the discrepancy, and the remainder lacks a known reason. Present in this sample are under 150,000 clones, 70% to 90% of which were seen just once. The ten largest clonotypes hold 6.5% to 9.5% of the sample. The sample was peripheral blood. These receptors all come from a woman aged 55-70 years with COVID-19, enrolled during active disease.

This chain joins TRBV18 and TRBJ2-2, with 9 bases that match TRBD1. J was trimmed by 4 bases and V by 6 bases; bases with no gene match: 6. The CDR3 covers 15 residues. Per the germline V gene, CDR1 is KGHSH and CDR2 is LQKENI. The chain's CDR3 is CASSQQGAATGELFF. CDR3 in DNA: TGTGCCAGCTCTCAACAGGGGGCGGCCACCGGGGAGCTGTTTTTT.

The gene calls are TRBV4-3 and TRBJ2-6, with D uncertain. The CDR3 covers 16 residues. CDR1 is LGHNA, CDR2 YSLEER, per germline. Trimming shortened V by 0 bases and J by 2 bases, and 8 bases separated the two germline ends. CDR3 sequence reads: CASSQENTAGANVLTF. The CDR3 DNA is TGCGCCAGCAGCCAAGAGAACACAGCTGGGGCCAACGTCCTGACTTTC.

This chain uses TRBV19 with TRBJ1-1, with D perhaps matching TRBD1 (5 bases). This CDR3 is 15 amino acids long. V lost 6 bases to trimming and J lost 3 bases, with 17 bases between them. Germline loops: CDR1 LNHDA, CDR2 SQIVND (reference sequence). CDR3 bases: TGTGCCAGTAGCCGGGGGGGAGGTGGGGACACTGAAGCTTTCTTT. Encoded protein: CASSRGGGGDTEAFF.

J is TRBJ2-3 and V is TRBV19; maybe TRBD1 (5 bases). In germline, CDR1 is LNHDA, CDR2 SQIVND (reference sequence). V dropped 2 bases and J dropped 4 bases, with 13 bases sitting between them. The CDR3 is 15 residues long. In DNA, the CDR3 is TGTGCCAGTAGTATAAGTAGGGGAAATCCAGATACGCAGTATTTT. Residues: CASSISRGNPDTQYF.

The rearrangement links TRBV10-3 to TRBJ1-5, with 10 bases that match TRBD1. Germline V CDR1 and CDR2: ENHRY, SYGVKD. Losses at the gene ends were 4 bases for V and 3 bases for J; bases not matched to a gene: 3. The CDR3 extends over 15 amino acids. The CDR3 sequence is CAISAGQGINQPQHF. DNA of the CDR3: TGTGCCATCAGTGCGGGACAGGGGATCAATCAGCCCCAGCATTTT.

The CDR3 nucleotides read TGTGCCAGCAGTCACCACAGGGTCCAAGAGACCCAGTACTTC. This translates into CASSHHRVQETQYF. J is TRBJ2-5 and V is TRBV6-2 or TRBV6-3; D is possibly TRBD1 (6 bases). V lost 5 bases and J 1 base, leaving 11 bases between the germline ends. CDR1 is MNHEY, CDR2 SVGEGT, per germline. This CDR3 is 14 amino acids long.

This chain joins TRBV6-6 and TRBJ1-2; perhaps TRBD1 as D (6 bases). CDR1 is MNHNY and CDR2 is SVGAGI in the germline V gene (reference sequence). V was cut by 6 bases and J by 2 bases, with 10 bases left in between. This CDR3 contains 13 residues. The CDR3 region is CASSPGQNYGYTF. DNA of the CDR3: TGTGCCAGCAGCCCTGGACAGAACTATGGCTACACCTTC.

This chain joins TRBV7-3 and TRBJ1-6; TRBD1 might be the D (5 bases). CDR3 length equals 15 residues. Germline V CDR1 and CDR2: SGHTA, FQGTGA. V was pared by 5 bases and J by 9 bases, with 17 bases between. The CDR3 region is CASSRSQGDGSPLHF. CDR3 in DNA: TGTGCCAGCAGCCGTTCTCAGGGCGACGGTTCACCCCTCCACTTT.

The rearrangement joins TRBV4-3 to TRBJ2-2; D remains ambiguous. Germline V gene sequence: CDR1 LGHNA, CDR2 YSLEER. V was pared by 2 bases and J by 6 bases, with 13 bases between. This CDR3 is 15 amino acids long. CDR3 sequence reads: CASSQNPNYPGELFF. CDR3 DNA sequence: TGCGCCAGCAGCCAAAACCCTAACTACCCCGGGGAGCTGTTTTTT.